Below, one TCR beta chain is given with its context. Its matching antigen is unknown. Germline V CDR1 and CDR2: DFQATT, SNEGSKA (reference sequence). CDR3 length: 13 residues. Template switching incorporated UMIs with a 6-nucleotide sample barcode. TCRdb re-called the 5' RACE reads and gives one entry per CDR3 protein, without DNA. This sample lists around 140,000 distinct CDR3 sequences; its ten largest clones have approximately 1.2%. These data come from a study of monozygotic twins with inflammatory bowel disease. General observations from the study: Relative to healthy twins, IBD patients had fewer clonotypes in common with others, a gap that was especially apparent with disease activity. The inverse Simpson measure of TCRbeta diversity was lower in IBD patients than in healthy co-twins.

Source material: blood. The receptor was isolated from a human donor with ulcerative colitis or Crohn's disease, or a healthy co-twin of an affected twin (not recorded which). The gene calls are TRBV20-1 and TRBJ2-3; TCRdb names TRBD2, which stays unverified in the absence of DNA. The CDR3 is CSARASGKDTQYF.